The 24 T cell receptor beta chains given below trace back to one sample, sequenced in a study of T cells in Graves' hyperthyroidism and ophthalmopathy. TCR beta CDR3 regions were amplified from RNA. RT-PCR in the first round (using the HTBI primer set) targeted the TCR CDR3. TCRdb itself ran the multiplex PCR reads through MiXCR, one entry per CDR3 protein. Of a few hundred thousand distinct CDR3 sequences in the sample, about 15% were seen once. Sequencing was carried out using blood. These receptors were obtained from a woman aged 30 to 39 with Graves' hyperthyroidism that later progressed to Graves' ophthalmopathy.

This clonotype was found many times. The V and J genes are TRBV27 and TRBJ2-7, with 10 bases lining up with TRBD2. The germline CDR1 and CDR2 sequences are MNHEY and SMNVEV (reference sequence). CDR3 length: 17 amino acids. Losses at the gene ends were 5 bases for V and 3 bases for J; bases not matched to a gene: 13. CDR3 residues: CASSPQSRTSGGYEQYF. Written as DNA, the CDR3 is TGTGCCAGCAGTCCACAATCCCGGACTAGCGGCGGCTACGAGCAGTACTTC.

This clonotype has ten or more counts. V usage is TRBV2 and J usage is TRBJ1-2; 11 bases map to TRBD1. CDR1 is SNHLY, CDR2 FYNNEI, per germline. Unmatched junction bases numbered 2, after V lost 8 bases and J lost 3 bases. The CDR3 runs to 13 residues. CDR3: CASRTGGDYGYTF. The DNA of the CDR3 is TGTGCCAGCCGGACAGGGGGCGACTATGGCTACACCTTC.

This clonotype was counted many times. The chain employs TRBV14 and TRBJ2-7; no clear D. CDR3 size: 11 residues. Trimming took 2 bases from V and 6 from J, leaving 5 bases between them. Germline V gene data show CDR1 as SGHDN and CDR2 as FVKESK. In DNA, the CDR3 is TGTGCCAGCAGCCAATATCGCGAGCAGTACTTC. Translated: CASSQYREQYF.

This clonotype has a count of ten or more. The V gene is TRBV2, the J gene TRBJ1-2, with D unresolved. This CDR3 region has 12 residues. Germline V gene lookup returns CDR1 SNHLY and CDR2 FYNNEI. Between the trimmed V and J ends, which lost 2 bases and 6 bases, there was a span of 7 bases. The CDR3 coding sequence is TGTGCCAGCAGTGAACCAGGCGATGGCTACACCTTC. Protein: CASSEPGDGYTF.

This clonotype has at least ten counts. J is TRBJ2-3 and V is TRBV28; a weak D match, TRBD1 (6 bases). V lost 5 bases to trimming and J lost 0 bases, with 12 bases between them. The CDR3 is 15 residues long. Germline lookup yields CDR1 MDHEN and CDR2 SYDVKM. Here the CDR3 reads CASSRDKRSTDTQYF. The CDR3 DNA follows: TGTGCCAGCAGTAGGGACAAACGAAGCACAGATACGCAGTATTTT.

This clonotype was counted at least ten times. J is TRBJ2-7 and V is TRBV11-3; the D is unclear. The CDR3 has 14 residues. Germline V gives CDR1 SGHNT, CDR2 YENEEA. The germline V and J ends were trimmed by 1 base and 2 bases, with 9 bases remaining between them. As DNA, the CDR3 is TGTGCCAGCAGCTTAGTTGACGGTCCCTACGAGCAGTACTTC. Protein sequence: CASSLVDGPYEQYF.

This clonotype was observed many times. This chain uses TRBV6-5 with TRBJ1-2, with 9 bases matching TRBD1. Germline CDR1 reads MNHEY; CDR2 reads SVGAGI. The CDR3 totals 14 residues. V was clipped by 5 bases and J by 6 bases; unmatched bases: 7. In DNA, the CDR3 is TGTGCCAGCAGTCTCCGGGACAGGGCGCATGGCTACACCTTC. Its protein is CASSLRDRAHGYTF.

This clonotype was observed at least ten times. This chain joins TRBV27 and TRBJ1-5; perhaps TRBD1 as D (5 bases). The CDR3 extends over 15 amino acids. The ends were cut back, 4 bases at V and 0 bases at J, with 10 bases in the middle. Per germline, CDR1 MNHEY and CDR2 SMNVEV (reference sequence). CDR3 region: CASSSGLNSNQPQHF. The CDR3 bases are TGTGCCAGCAGTTCGGGACTCAATAGCAATCAGCCCCAGCATTTT.

Of note for this clonotype: One junction end does not reproduce the germline sequence, and a read error may be involved. J is TRBJ2-1 and V is TRBV9, with 10 positions matching TRBD2. The CDR3 contains 16 residues. CDR1 is SGDLS and CDR2 is YYNGEE in the germline V gene. CDR3 nucleotide sequence: TGTGCCAGCAGCACTTTAGCGGGAGGTCTAAACAATGAGCACTTCTTC. This sequence encodes CASSTLAGGLNNEHFF.

Of note for this clonotype: A read error may be the cause here, since a much bigger clone is one base away. Here the CDR3 omits its conserved ending phenylalanine or tryptophan, so a read error is the likely source. The chain uses TRBV19 and TRBJ1-1, with TRBD1 as a possible D gene (6 bases). This CDR3 region has 15 residues. Germline V CDR1 and CDR2: LNHDA, SQIVND (reference sequence). The germline V and J ends were trimmed by 7 bases and 3 bases, with 18 bases remaining between them. CDR3 in amino acids: CASTSLGGPDTEAFL. CDR3 in DNA: TGTGCCAGTACCTCTCTTGGGGGCCCGGACACTGAAGCTTTCCTT.

This clonotype was seen ten or more times. The chain uses TRBV28 and TRBJ1-1; D ambiguous. Germline CDR1 and CDR2: MDHEN and SYDVKM. V was cut by 2 bases and J by 3 bases, with 16 bases left in between. The CDR3 runs to 16 residues. The DNA for the CDR3 is TGTGCCAGCAGTTTAAGGCCACACGCCGGCCACACTGAAGCTTTCTTT. Translation gives CASSLRPHAGHTEAFF.

This clonotype was seen many times. The gene calls are TRBV5-1 and TRBJ1-2; 7 nucleotides align to TRBD1. The CDR3 length is 15 residues. CDR1 is SGHRS, CDR2 YFSETQ, per germline. V was clipped by 4 bases and J by 4 bases; unmatched bases: 10. The CDR3 region is CASSLYRDSFYGYTF. In DNA form, the CDR3 reads TGCGCCAGCAGCCTCTACCGGGACAGCTTCTATGGCTACACCTTC.

This clonotype was seen at least ten times. The J gene is TRBJ1-6, the V gene TRBV10-3; D perhaps matches TRBD1 (5 bases). This CDR3 is 13 amino acids long. V lost 10 bases and J lost 5, with 12 bases in between. The germline CDR1 and CDR2 sequences are ENHRY and SYGVKD. CDR3 sequence (DNA): TGTGCCACCCACGGGGCGGATAATTCACCCCTCCACTTT. Translation: CATHGADNSPLHF.

This clonotype has at least ten counts. J is TRBJ2-1 and V is TRBV27; no definite D call. Germline V gene data show CDR1 as MNHEY and CDR2 as SMNVEV (reference sequence). V was clipped by 6 bases and J by 7 bases, with 7 bases between them. The CDR3 contains 11 residues. Here the CDR3 reads CASSLGNEQFF. As DNA, the CDR3 is TGTGCCAGCAGCTTAGGGAATGAGCAGTTCTTC.

In this sample, this clonotype turned up a few times. A single base separates this from a much larger clone, so it may be a read error. V is TRBV7-9 and J is TRBJ2-1; 11 positions agree with TRBD2. Germline CDR1 reads SEHNR; CDR2 reads FQNEAQ (reference sequence). The junction had 4 bases not matched to a gene; V was cut back by 1 base and J by 8 bases. This CDR3 region has 15 residues. CDR3 bases: TGTGCCAGCAGCTTAGTAGCGGGAGGGCCCCATGAGCAGTTCTTC. It yields the protein CASSLVAGGPHEQFF.

The chain carries TRBV9 and TRBJ2-7; 11 nucleotides agree with TRBD1. The CDR3 extends over 16 amino acids. V lost 4 bases, J lost 3 bases, and 9 bases stayed unmatched. Germline CDR1 is SGDLS and CDR2 is YYNGEE. The DNA for the CDR3 is TGTGCCAGCAGCTTTCCCGGGACAGGGGGGGACTACGAGCAGTACTTC. Its translation: CASSFPGTGGDYEQYF.

This clonotype was seen many times. This chain links TRBV19 with TRBJ1-1, with 9 bases aligning to TRBD1. The CDR3 runs to 17 residues. The V gene's germline CDR1 is LNHDA and CDR2 SQIVND (reference sequence). With V trimmed by 3 bases and J by 4 bases, 12 bases remained unmatched. CDR3 in amino acids: CASSIQAGGQGPTEAFF. In DNA, the CDR3 is TGTGCCAGTAGTATTCAAGCGGGGGGACAGGGACCCACTGAAGCTTTCTTT.

This clonotype was observed a handful of times. The V call is TRBV18, the J call TRBJ2-5; D is tentatively TRBD1 or TRBD2 (5 bases each). Trimming cost V 4 bases and J 6 bases, with 21 bases left between them. CDR1 is KGHSH and CDR2 is LQKENI in the germline V gene. This CDR3 contains 16 residues. CDR3 coding DNA: TGTGCCAGCTCACGCGACCGGGACCAGGCATGGCAGACCCAGTACTTC. Its protein product is CASSRDRDQAWQTQYF.

This clonotype was recorded a few times. V is TRBV27 and J is TRBJ2-3, with 14 bases identical to TRBD2. V was clipped by 7 bases and J by 4 bases; unmatched bases: 4. This CDR3 is 15 amino acids long. Germline CDR1 reads MNHEY; CDR2 reads SMNVEV (reference sequence). In nucleotides, the CDR3 is TGTGCCAGCAAGCGGACTAGCGGGAGGTCAGATACGCAGTATTTT. It specifies CASKRTSGRSDTQYF.

This clonotype was counted many times. V and J are TRBV24-1 and TRBJ2-5, with 8 bases matching TRBD1. This CDR3 contains 16 residues. With 5 bases clipped from V and 5 bases from J, the junction kept 12 bases outside the gene matches. Germline CDR1 reads KGHDR; CDR2 reads SFDVKD. The CDR3 nucleotides read TGTGCCACCAGTGCCTGGGGCAGGGGGCAAGCGGAGACCCAGTACTTC. This sequence encodes CATSAWGRGQAETQYF.

This clonotype was picked up many times. V usage is TRBV5-1 and J usage is TRBJ2-4; TRBD2 is a possible D gene (6 bases). CDR3 length: 15 residues. V lost 0 bases and J 5 bases, leaving 12 bases between the germline ends. Germline CDR1 reads SGHRS; CDR2 reads YFSETQ. The CDR3: CASSLEGRDENIQYF. The CDR3 coding sequence is TGCGCCAGCAGCTTGGAAGGGCGGGACGAAAACATTCAGTACTTC.

Only a few counts were recorded for this clonotype. The rearrangement uses TRBV29-1 and TRBJ2-1; D remains unclear. CDR3 length: 13 residues. CDR1 and CDR2 from the germline V gene are SQVTM and ANQGSEA. V was cut by 6 bases and J by 0 bases, with 9 bases left in between. The chain's CDR3 is CSVKISSYNEQFF. CDR3 DNA: TGCAGCGTCAAAATTAGCTCCTACAATGAGCAGTTCTTC.

This clonotype has a handful of counts. The chain employs TRBV19 and TRBJ2-1; 9 bases map to TRBD2. Trimming took 7 bases from V and 8 from J; bases not matched to a gene: 9. CDR3 size: 14 residues. Germline-derived CDR1 and CDR2 are LNHDA and SQIVND (reference sequence). The CDR3 region is CASTPQGLAYEQFF. The CDR3 DNA reads TGTGCCAGTACCCCCCAGGGACTAGCATATGAGCAGTTCTTC.

This clonotype was picked up many times. This rearrangement joins TRBV5-5 to TRBJ1-3; D unresolved. The length of the CDR3 is 15 residues. Germline CDR1 reads SGHKS; CDR2 reads YYEKEE (reference sequence). Deletions cut 0 bases from V and 0 bases from J, with 7 bases between. CDR3 region: CASSLVSNSGNTIYF. The CDR3 nucleotides are TGTGCCAGCAGCTTGGTCAGCAACTCTGGAAACACCATATATTTT.